This T cell receptor beta chain appears in the sequencing data of a study of T-cell reconstitution after alpha-beta-depleted transplantation in children. This clonotype has a count of ten or more. What it recognizes is unknown. This sample's TCRbeta library carried unique molecular identifier barcodes. TCRdb fed the PCR reads into MiXCR, producing one record per CDR3 protein. The sample consists of about 170,000 distinct CDR3 sequences, 8.5% to 14% of them appearing once. Study conclusions and caveats: Newly generated T cells supplied most T-cell counts and diversity one year post-transplant. Reportedly, alpha-beta T cells present about two months post-transplant originated from several hundred expanded clones of graft origin. Recipient T cells and thymic progenitors that survived were the source of the high TCRbeta diversity seen at day 60 in some patients.

The CDR3 extends over 17 amino acids. V trimming: 1 base; J trimming: 2 bases; junction bases outside the gene matches: 6. Germline-derived CDR1 and CDR2 are GTSNPN and SVGIG (reference sequence). The rearrangement uses TRBV30 and TRBJ2-1, with 12 positions matching TRBD2. The clonotype was recovered from a boy between 2 and 15 years old with acute myeloid leukemia, due to receive a stem cell transplant. The sequencing used PBMCs, collected before TCRalphabeta/CD19-depleted stem cell transplant. In DNA, the CDR3 is TGTGCCTGGAGTGGCGGGGCTAGCGGGGGGGCCTACAATGAGCAGTTCTTC. Its translation: CAWSGGASGGAYNEQFF.